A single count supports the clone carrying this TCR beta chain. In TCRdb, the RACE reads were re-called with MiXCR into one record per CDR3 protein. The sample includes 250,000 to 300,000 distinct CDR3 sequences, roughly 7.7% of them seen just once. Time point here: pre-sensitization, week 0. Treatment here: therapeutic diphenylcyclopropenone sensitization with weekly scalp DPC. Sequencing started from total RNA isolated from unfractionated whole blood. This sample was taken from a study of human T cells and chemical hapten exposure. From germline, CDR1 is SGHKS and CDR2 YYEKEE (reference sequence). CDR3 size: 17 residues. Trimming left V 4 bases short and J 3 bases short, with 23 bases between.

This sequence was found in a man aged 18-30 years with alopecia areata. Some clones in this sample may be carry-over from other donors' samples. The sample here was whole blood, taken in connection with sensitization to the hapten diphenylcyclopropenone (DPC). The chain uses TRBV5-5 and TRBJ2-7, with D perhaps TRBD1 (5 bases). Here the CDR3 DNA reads TGTGCCAGCAGCCTATACAGGCGTGGGAATAGCAACTACGAGCAGTACTTC. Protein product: CASSLYRRGNSNYEQYF.